The sequence of this T cell receptor (beta chain) was determined in a study of shared clonotypes between healthy human individuals. Study conclusions and caveats: Clonotype sharing among donors was thought likely to change with sequencing depth. The four-donor shared clonotypes exceeded non-shared clonotypes in generation probability, with non-shared ones scoring lower.

The CDR3 is 14 amino acids. Germline V gives CDR1 SGHTA, CDR2 FQGNSA. Trimming took off 2 bases at V and 7 bases at J, with 15 bases between the two ends. In its sample, this clone was seen once. The antigen remains unidentified. Generated by immunoSEQ multiplex PCR, the TCRdb table keeps only in-frame clones and is missing some. The profile shows around 1.5 million clones, 95% to 99% of them singletons. The authors divided CD4+ cells into CD45RA+ naive and CD45RA-negative memory subsets. The sequenced sample consisted of naive CD4+ T cells sorted from blood. Documented subset: CD45RA+ positively selected. This sequence originates from a young man in good health. The chain links TRBV7-2 to TRBJ2-7; unclear D gene. CDR3 residues: CASSLFIQYAEQYF. The CDR3 DNA sequence: TGTGCCAGCAGCTTATTTATTCAGTACGCGGAGCAGTACTTC.